This entry lists 14 T cell receptor beta chains sequenced from one sample in a study of Graves' ophthalmopathy and Graves' hyperthyroidism. Amplification from RNA transcripts yielded the TCR beta CDR3 regions. First-round RT-PCR employed HTBI primers, with a second-round multiplex PCR after it. TCRdb analysed the multiplex PCR reads with MiXCR anew, one entry per CDR3 protein. This sample has a few hundred thousand distinct CDR3 sequences, with approximately 18% found just once. The sample taken for sequencing was peripheral blood. The receptors shown here come from an adult woman with stable Graves' hyperthyroidism.

Ten or more counts support this clonotype. V is TRBV6-5 and J is TRBJ1-3; D is unclear. Germline-derived CDR1 and CDR2 are MNHEY and SVGAGI. With 0 bases removed from V and 9 bases from J, the gap between germline ends came to 12 bases. This CDR3 is 14 amino acids long. The CDR3 coding sequence is TGTGCCAGCAGTTACTCGTCTCCGTGGAGCACCATATATTTT. Translation: CASSYSSPWSTIYF.

V and J are TRBV19 and TRBJ2-5, with 8 bases that match TRBD1. The CDR3 loop spans 16 amino acids. V lost 6 bases, J lost 3 bases, and 12 bases stayed unmatched. Germline V gene lookup returns CDR1 LNHDA and CDR2 SQIVND (reference sequence). DNA of the CDR3: TGTGCCAGTAGCCTGACAGGGGCCTCCCGGGAAGAGACCCAGTACTTC. Residues: CASSLTGASREETQYF.

In regard to this clonotype: Without the conserved terminal phenylalanine or tryptophan, this CDR3 likely stems from a read error. The chain joins TRBV29-1 to TRBJ2-7; 10 nucleotides align to TRBD2. This CDR3 is 13 amino acids long. V shed 3 bases and J 6 bases; nucleotides not matched to a gene: 5. The germline CDR1 and CDR2 sequences are SQVTM and ANQGSEA. In DNA form, the CDR3 reads TGCAGCGTTGAGGGGCTAGCGGGAGTCGAGCAGTACCTC. It yields the protein CSVEGLAGVEQYL.

This clonotype has ten or more counts. The chain is built from TRBV7-9 and TRBJ2-5; D call uncertain. The CDR3 has 12 amino acids. Germline V lookup: CDR1 SEHNR, CDR2 FQNEAQ (reference sequence). Trimming took 5 bases from V and 5 from J, leaving 9 bases between them. The CDR3 region is CASSPVGETQYF. The CDR3, as DNA: TGTGCCAGCAGCCCCGTCGGGGAGACCCAGTACTTC.

This clonotype was seen ten or more times. V usage is TRBV7-3 and J usage is TRBJ1-1; 9 bases match TRBD1. Germline V gene lookup returns CDR1 SGHTA and CDR2 FQGTGA. The CDR3 contains 16 residues. Germline trimming cut 5 bases from V and 2 bases from J; bases unmatched to any gene: 9. DNA for the CDR3: TGTGCCAGCAGCCCTCCCGGGACAGGGCTTAACACTGAAGCTTTCTTT. Translating it yields CASSPPGTGLNTEAFF.

This rearrangement joins TRBV29-1 to TRBJ1-1; D not certain. CDR1 SQVTM and CDR2 ANQGSEA come from the germline V gene. V lost 1 base and J lost 0, with 6 bases in between. The CDR3 spans 13 residues. The CDR3 protein is CSVEVPMNTEAFF. DNA of the CDR3: TGCAGCGTTGAAGTACCCATGAACACTGAAGCTTTCTTT.

In its sample, this clonotype was seen many times. The chain joins TRBV14 to TRBJ1-3, with D possibly matching TRBD1 (5 bases). The CDR3 has 16 residues. V gave up 3 bases and J gave up 4 bases, with 16 bases separating them. CDR1 is SGHDN and CDR2 is FVKESK in the germline V gene. In nucleotides, the CDR3 is TGTGCCAGCAGCCACCCTTGGGCGGGGGTCGGAAACACCATATATTTT. This sequence encodes CASSHPWAGVGNTIYF.

At least ten counts were recorded for this clonotype. The V call is TRBV6-1, the J call TRBJ1-1, with 7 bases that match TRBD1. The germline gives CDR1 MNHNS, CDR2 SASEGT. This CDR3 has 14 residues. J lost 0 bases, V lost 7 bases, and 5 bases had no gene match. The CDR3 loop is CASKDDRVNTEAFF. The CDR3 DNA sequence: TGTGCCAGCAAAGACGACAGGGTGAACACTGAAGCTTTCTTT.

This clonotype has a handful of counts. The V call is TRBV5-1, the J call TRBJ2-4; D ambiguous. V was shortened by 0 bases and J by 9 bases, with 7 bases between the two germline ends. Germline CDR1 SGHRS, CDR2 YFSETQ. CDR3 length: 12 amino acids. The CDR3 DNA reads TGCGCCAGCAGCTTGGAGGGTAGCATTCAGTACTTC. Translation gives CASSLEGSIQYF.

The V gene is TRBV3-1, the J gene TRBJ2-2; 11 bases map to TRBD1. The CDR3 spans 16 residues. The junction had 8 bases not matched to a gene; V was cut back by 6 bases and J by 5 bases. The germline gives CDR1 LGHDT, CDR2 YNNKEL (reference sequence). The CDR3 region has the DNA TGTGCCAGCAGATATACCGGGACAGGGGGTACCGGGGAGCTGTTTTTT. As protein: CASRYTGTGGTGELFF.

The CDR3 nucleotides read TGTGCCAGCAGTTTGCGGACAGGGGAGAATTCACCCCTCCACTTT. This encodes CASSLRTGENSPLHF. The V gene is TRBV12-3 or TRBV12-4, the J gene TRBJ1-6, with 9 bases lining up with TRBD1. Unmatched junction bases numbered 4, after V lost 3 bases and J lost 7 bases. CDR3 length equals 15 residues.

This clonotype was observed at least ten times. J is TRBJ2-7 and V is TRBV29-1; unclear D gene. This CDR3 comprises 11 residues. Trimming cost V 4 bases and J 1 base, with 5 bases left between them. Germline CDR1 and CDR2: SQVTM and ANQGSEA. For the CDR3, the DNA is TGCAGCGTTGTGGGGTCCTACGAGCAGTACTTC. Its protein product is CSVVGSYEQYF.

Ten or more counts support this clonotype. Here the CDR3 reads CASSNSRELFF. CDR3 DNA: TGTGCCAGCAGTAACAGTAGGGAGCTGTTTTTT. The chain uses TRBV12-3 or TRBV12-4 and TRBJ2-2; D remains unclear. The CDR3 covers 11 residues. Trimming stripped 5 bases from V and 9 bases from J, with 7 bases between.

This clonotype came up many times. The chain carries TRBV7-2 and TRBJ2-7; 8 bases line up with TRBD1. V lost 8 bases and J lost 2; bases outside the gene matches: 8. Germline loops: CDR1 SGHTA, CDR2 FQGNSA. This CDR3 spans 14 amino acids. CDR3 bases: TGTGCCAGCGGATCCCGGGACAGGCCCTACGAGCAGTACTTC. It encodes CASGSRDRPYEQYF.